Below, 10 T cell receptor beta chains from the same sample are listed, as sequenced in a study of blood T cell repertoires in COVID-19. Clones were read by immunoSEQ multiplex PCR, and TCRdb kept only the in-frame ones, dropping some. This table holds around 82,000 clones, 89% found once. The sequencing sample was made of peripheral blood. These receptors were obtained from a man between 65 and 85 years old with active or convalescent COVID-19.

The CDR3 DNA reads TGCGCCAGCAGTGAGGGGCACCAAGAGACCCAGTACTTC. Translating it yields CASSEGHQETQYF. This chain links TRBV10-1 with TRBJ2-5; unclear D gene. V lost 2 bases and J 0 bases, leaving 4 bases between the germline ends. Germline-derived CDR1 and CDR2 are WNHNN and SYGVQD (reference sequence). CDR3 size: 13 residues.

The rearrangement joins TRBV18 to TRBJ1-1; 10 nucleotides agree with TRBD1. Germline lookup yields CDR1 KGHSH and CDR2 LQKENI. There are 15 residues in the CDR3. The V segment lost 3 bases and the J segment 7 bases; nucleotides outside the gene matches: 8. The CDR3 region is CASSPFVDRGLEAFF. The CDR3 DNA is TGTGCCAGCTCACCCTTTGTCGACAGGGGGCTTGAAGCTTTCTTT.

The CDR3 region has the DNA TGTGCCAGTAGTACCCGGACGGGGGGGAACAATGAGCAGTTCTTC. It is translated as CASSTRTGGNNEQFF. The chain is built from TRBV19 and TRBJ2-1, with 8 bases lining up with TRBD2. The CDR3 runs 15 residues. V was pared by 4 bases and J by 5 bases, with 7 bases of the junction left unmatched. Germline CDR1 reads LNHDA; CDR2 reads SQIVND (reference sequence).

This sequence joins TRBV21-1 and TRBJ1-5. TRBV21-1 is shown as a pseudogene. The CDR3 consists of 16 residues. The DNA of the CDR3 is TGTGCCAGCAGCAACGCCGAGAGGGCCGGGTTTCAGCCCCAGCATTTT. Its protein product is CASSNAERAGFQPQHF.

This clone was picked up one time. This chain links TRBV27 with TRBJ2-3; no reliable D call. CDR3 length equals 14 residues. Per the germline V gene, CDR1 is MNHEY and CDR2 is SMNVEV (reference sequence). Between the trimmed V and J ends, which lost 1 base and 3 bases, there was a span of 8 bases. The CDR3: CASSLYLPTDTQYF. For the CDR3, the DNA is TGTGCCAGCAGTTTATATCTCCCGACAGATACGCAGTATTTT.

This rearrangement joins TRBV9 to TRBJ1-3; no definite D call. Germline V gene sequence: CDR1 SGDLS, CDR2 YYNGEE. This CDR3 comprises 14 residues. V lost 0 bases and J 4 bases, leaving 8 bases between the germline ends. CDR3: CASSVGRVGNTIYF. The CDR3 DNA is TGTGCCAGCAGCGTAGGGAGGGTCGGAAACACCATATATTTT.

This clone has a single count. The chain is built from TRBV19 and TRBJ2-2, with 10 bases fitting TRBD2. Unmatched junction bases numbered 7, after V lost 0 bases and J lost 3 bases. The V gene's germline CDR1 is LNHDA and CDR2 SQIVND (reference sequence). The CDR3 totals 18 residues. As DNA, the CDR3 is TGTGCCAGTAGTATAGATCCGGAGCGGGGGGGCTACACCGGGGAGCTGTTTTTT. This encodes CASSIDPERGGYTGELFF.

In its sample, this clone was seen once. This sequence joins TRBV19 and TRBJ1-5, with TRBD1 matching over 12 bases. Germline-derived CDR1 and CDR2 are LNHDA and SQIVND (reference sequence). Trimming took 7 bases from V and 7 from J; bases not matched to a gene: 11. The CDR3 has 16 amino acids. The CDR3 bases are TGTGCCAGTATAGGGGGGGACAGGGGGCGTTTACAGCCCCAGCATTTT. This gives the protein CASIGGDRGRLQPQHF.

This chain links TRBV10-3 with TRBJ1-1; 11 nucleotides align to TRBD1. This CDR3 contains 13 residues. Losses at the gene ends were 11 bases for V and 4 bases for J; bases not matched to a gene: 6. CDR1 and CDR2 (germline): ENHRY, SYGVKD. CDR3 bases: TGTGCCTCTCAAGGACAGGGGGCCACTGAAGCTTTCTTT. Translating gives CASQGQGATEAFF.

V gene TRBV19 combines with J gene TRBJ2-3; TRBD1 matches 7 bases. From germline, CDR1 is LNHDA and CDR2 SQIVND (reference sequence). The CDR3 is 16 amino acids. The ends lost 5 bases at V and 5 bases at J; junction bases unmatched: 13. CDR3 amino acids: CASSPQTGLGGDTQYF. CDR3 DNA: TGTGCCAGTAGTCCCCAGACAGGGCTAGGAGGAGATACGCAGTATTTT.